This T cell receptor beta chain derives from a study of blood T cells in healthy people across ages. About the study: About one barcoded beta molecule per two T cells was the capture yield of template switching. Study results and limitations: With age, beta diversity per million T cells declined roughly linearly, significantly by around 43. Relative to aged donors, long-lived donors carried more naive CD4+ cells and displayed higher diversity.

This clonotype has a handful of counts. What it recognizes is unknown. Then a second PCR, running about 7 to 11 cycles, was carried out with a sample-barcoded 5' primer and a J-beta primer mix. Through a template-switch adaptor with 12 random nucleotides, each cDNA molecule received a tag. TCRdb re-called the 5' RACE reads through MiXCR, storing one row per CDR3 protein. Of about 290,000 distinct CDR3 sequences in the sample, 25% to 30% were seen once. V shed 2 bases and J shed 4 bases, with 9 bases lying between them. Germline V lookup: CDR1 SGHRS, CDR2 YFSETQ. This CDR3 has 13 amino acids. The chain carries TRBV5-1 and TRBJ1-2; D ambiguous. The specimen sequenced was blood. This TCR was recovered from a woman in her 70s in good health. The CDR3 coding sequence is TGCGCCAGCAGCTTCGAAAGTTTCTATGGCTACACCTTC. It is translated as CASSFESFYGYTF.